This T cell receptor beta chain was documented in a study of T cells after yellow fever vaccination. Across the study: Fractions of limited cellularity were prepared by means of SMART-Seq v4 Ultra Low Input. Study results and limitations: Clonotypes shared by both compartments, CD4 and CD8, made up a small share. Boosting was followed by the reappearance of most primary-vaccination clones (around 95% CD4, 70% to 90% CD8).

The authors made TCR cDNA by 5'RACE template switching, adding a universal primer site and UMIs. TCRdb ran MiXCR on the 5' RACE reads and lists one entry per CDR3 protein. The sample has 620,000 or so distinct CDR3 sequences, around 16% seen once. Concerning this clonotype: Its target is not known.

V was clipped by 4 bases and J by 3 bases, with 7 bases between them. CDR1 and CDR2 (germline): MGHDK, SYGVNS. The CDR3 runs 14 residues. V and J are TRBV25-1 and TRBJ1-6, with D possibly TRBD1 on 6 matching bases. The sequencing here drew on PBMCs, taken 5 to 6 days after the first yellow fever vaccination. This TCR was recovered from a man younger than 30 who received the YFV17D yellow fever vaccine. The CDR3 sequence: CASSVDSYNSPLHF. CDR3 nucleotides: TGTGCCAGCAGTGTGGACAGCTATAATTCACCCCTCCACTTT.